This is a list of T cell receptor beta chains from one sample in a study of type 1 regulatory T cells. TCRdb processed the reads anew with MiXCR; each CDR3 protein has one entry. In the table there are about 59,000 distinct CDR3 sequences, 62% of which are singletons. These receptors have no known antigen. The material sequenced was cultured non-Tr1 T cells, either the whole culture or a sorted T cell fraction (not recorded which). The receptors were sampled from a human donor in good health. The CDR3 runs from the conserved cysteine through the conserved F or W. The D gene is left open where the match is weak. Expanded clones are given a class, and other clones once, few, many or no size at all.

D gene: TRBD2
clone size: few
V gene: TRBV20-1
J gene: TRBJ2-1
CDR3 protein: CSAPGLAGMVGGNEQFF
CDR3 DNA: TGCAGTGCGCCGGGACTAGCGGGGATGGTTGGGGGGAATGAGCAGTTCTTC

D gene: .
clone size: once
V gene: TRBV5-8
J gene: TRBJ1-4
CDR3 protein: CASSFLQGGEKLFF
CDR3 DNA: TGTGCCAGCAGCTTTTTGCAGGGCGGTGAAAAACTGTTTTTT

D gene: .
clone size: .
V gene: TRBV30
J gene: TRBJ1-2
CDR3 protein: CAWKPLDRENYGYTF
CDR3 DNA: TGTGCCTGGAAGCCCCTGGACCGGGAGAACTATGGCTACACCTTC

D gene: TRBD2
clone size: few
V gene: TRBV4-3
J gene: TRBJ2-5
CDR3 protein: CASSPGLAGRETQYF
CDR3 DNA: TGCGCCAGCAGCCCGGGACTAGCGGGGAGGGAGACCCAGTACTTC

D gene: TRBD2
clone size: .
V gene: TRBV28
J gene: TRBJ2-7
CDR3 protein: CASSRLAGIYEQYF
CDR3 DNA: TGTGCCAGCAGTAGACTAGCGGGAATCTACGAGCAGTACTTC

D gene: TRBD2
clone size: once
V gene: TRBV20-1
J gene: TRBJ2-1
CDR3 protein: CSARGLAGNNEQFF
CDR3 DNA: TGCAGTGCTAGGGGCCTAGCGGGGAACAATGAGCAGTTCTTC

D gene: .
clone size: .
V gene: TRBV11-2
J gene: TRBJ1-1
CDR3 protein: CASSYRDKAFF
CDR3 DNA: TGTGCCAGCAGCTACCGGGATAAAGCTTTCTTT

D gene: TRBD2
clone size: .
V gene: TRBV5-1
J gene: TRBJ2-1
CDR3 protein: CASSSGTSAYDEQFF
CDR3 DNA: TGCGCCAGCAGCTCCGGGACTAGCGCGTACGATGAGCAGTTCTTC

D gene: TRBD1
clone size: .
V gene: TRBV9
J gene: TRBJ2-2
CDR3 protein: CASSVQGATGELFF
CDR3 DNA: TGTGCCAGCAGTGTACAGGGGGCCACCGGGGAGCTGTTTTTT

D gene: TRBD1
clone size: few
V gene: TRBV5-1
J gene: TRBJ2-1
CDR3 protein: CASSPTNRGQRDEQFF
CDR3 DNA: TGCGCCAGCAGCCCGACGAACAGGGGACAAAGGGATGAGCAGTTCTTC

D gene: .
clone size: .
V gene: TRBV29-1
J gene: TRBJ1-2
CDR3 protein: CSVERSGTHTYGYTF
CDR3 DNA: TGCAGCGTTGAACGGTCGGGCACACATACATATGGCTACACCTTC

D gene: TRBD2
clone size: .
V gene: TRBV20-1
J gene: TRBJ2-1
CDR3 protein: CSASERASGNLNEQFF
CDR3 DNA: TGCAGTGCTAGTGAGAGAGCTAGCGGGAATCTCAATGAGCAGTTCTTC

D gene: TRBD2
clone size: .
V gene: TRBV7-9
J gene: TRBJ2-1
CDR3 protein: CASSLSGSSNEQFF
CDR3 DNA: TGTGCCAGCAGCTTAAGCGGGAGTAGCAATGAGCAGTTCTTC